The count of the clone carrying this T cell receptor (beta chain) is one. As yet, its antigen is unknown. This sample is part of a study of lymphopenia after photon versus proton radiotherapy. Using immunoSEQ multiplex PCR, the repertoire was profiled, and TCRdb retains in-frame clones only, with some absent. The table shows fewer than 50,000 clones, with 65% to 90% occurring only once. Overall study findings and caveats: Authors raise, but do not show, better survival with proton therapy.

Per the germline V gene, CDR1 is SGDLS and CDR2 is YYNGEE. This CDR3 spans 17 amino acids. The junction had 13 bases not matched to a gene; V was cut back by 7 bases and J by 2 bases. Here the sequenced sample was peripheral blood, taken from a patient treated with photon-based radiotherapy. This receptor was obtained from a man in his forties or fifties with gastric cancer. The chain recombines TRBV9 with TRBJ2-3; TRBD2 agrees at 10 bases. The CDR3 nucleotides are TGTGCCAGCTCTTTTAGCGGGGGGCTTTCGGCCACAGATACGCAGTATTTT. Amino acid sequence: CASSFSGGLSATDTQYF. Full variable domain (outside the CDR3, taken from reference TRBV9 and TRBJ2-3): DSGVTQTPKHLITATGQRVTLRCSPRSGDLSVYWYQQSLDQGLQFLIQYYNGEERAKGNILERFSAQQFPDLHSELNLSSLELGDSALYFCASSFSGGLSATDTQYFGPGTRLTVL.